This T cell receptor (beta chain) was identified during a study of beta chain features in type 1 diabetes. Researchers reported sorting CD4+ naive, central memory, regulatory and stem cell-like memory cells via CD45RO/CCR7/CD25/CD127/CD95/CD27. Study observations and caveats: Moderate but significant shortening of TCRB CDR3s was recorded in all four CD4+ subsets from Type 1 diabetes patients. In comparison with healthy donors, patients had naive, central memory and Treg TCRB repertoires that appeared more similar. VDJ junctions from patients with type 1 diabetes contained fewer insertions and more deletions.

Expressed TCRB transcripts were sequenced because the entire RNA isolate underwent reverse transcription. Naive, central memory and regulatory T cell samples averaged roughly 4 million reads. Some clones are missing from TCRdb's copy, which holds only in-frame ones; the method was immunoSEQ multiplex PCR. The sample includes hundreds of thousands of clones, around an eighth of them seen just once. This clone was recorded a few times. Its antigen is undetermined. V was clipped by 6 bases and J by 0 bases, with 21 bases between them. Germline assignment: CDR1 LNHDA and CDR2 SQIVND (reference sequence). The CDR3 covers 19 residues.

The rearrangement links TRBV19 to TRBJ2-6; D might be TRBD1 or TRBD2, each matching 5 bases. The specimen sequenced was naive CD4+ T cells from blood. The clonotype was recovered from a man younger than 35 with type 1 diabetes. The CDR3 DNA reads TGTGCCAGTAGGATCGGACTCCGGGACGGCCACTCTGGGGCCAACGTCCTGACTTTC. This translates into CASRIGLRDGHSGANVLTF.